The entry below describes one T cell receptor beta chain. Its antigen is still unknown. A junction end diverges from the germline sequence, so it may reflect a read error. Sequencing was at survey level. Measured with immunoSEQ multiplex PCR; TCRdb has only the in-frame clones, and not every one. The sample lists over 45,000 clones; 78% were seen once. The germline V gene encodes CDR1 SNHLY and CDR2 FYNNEI. CDR3 length equals 15 residues. This entry is derived from a study of pediatric ulcerative colitis. Regarding the study as a whole: In rectum, acute severe colitis had expanded clones and less diversity.

Rectal tissue came from one to two pinch biopsies taken at colonoscopy. The gene calls are TRBV2 and TRBJ2-7, with a possible D match to TRBD1 (5 bases). The sample comprised gut tissue. The clonotype was recovered from a girl under 18 with moderate ulcerative colitis. CDR3: CASSVVGPSPQDMGF. CDR3 bases: TGTGCCAGCAGTGTTGTGGGGCCAAGTCCACAGGATATGGGCTTC.